Listed below are T cell receptor beta chains from one sample, sequenced in a study of blood T cell repertoires in COVID-19. Libraries were prepared by immunoSEQ multiplex PCR; TCRdb keeps only in-frame clonotypes and omits some of them. The sample records about 240,000 clones, around 90% being singletons. Specimen: peripheral blood. These receptors all stem from a woman in her 40s who had recovered from COVID-19. Both conserved end residues are part of each CDR3. The order of the fields is J gene, V gene, D gene, clone size, CDR3 DNA, CDR3 protein. A D gene is named only where the DNA matches it firmly. Size is stated for part of the rows, as once, few or many counts, or as a class when the clone is expanded.

>TRBJ2-6|TRBV3-1/TRBV3-2|-|-
TGTGCCAGCAGCCAACAGTGGAGTGGGGCCAACGTCCTGACTTTC
CASSQQWSGANVLTF
>TRBJ2-3|TRBV4-3|TRBD2|-
TGCGCCAGCAGCCAAGAGCGCGGACTAGCGGGAGTGGGGTATACGCAGTATTTT
CASSQERGLAGVGYTQYF
>TRBJ1-4|TRBV21-1|-|-
TGTGCCAGCAGCAAATTTCGGGGGAATGAAAAACTGTTTTTT
CASSKFRGNEKLFF
>TRBJ1-5|TRBV4-1|-|-
TGCGCCAGCAGCCAAGGGGGGGCCGGGGGGCAGCCCCAGCATTTT
CASSQGGAGGQPQHF
>TRBJ1-3|TRBV5-1|TRBD1|-
TGCGCCAGCAGCTTGGAGTTGGGGACAGGGCGCCTCTCTGGAAACACCATATATTTT
CASSLELGTGRLSGNTIYF
>TRBJ2-1|TRBV5-6|TRBD1|-
TGTGCCAGCACCGTCCCAGGGACAGGGGTCGTGGATGAGCAGTTCTTC
CASTVPGTGVVDEQFF
>TRBJ2-1|TRBV15|TRBD2|-
TGTGCCACCAGCAGACAGGGACTAGCGGGACACAATGAGCAGTTCTTC
CATSRQGLAGHNEQFF
>TRBJ2-4|TRBV7-8|-|-
TGTGCCAGCACCCCTGGGGGGACGGAAAACATTCAGTACTTC
CASTPGGTENIQYF
>TRBJ1-4|TRBV5-1|-|-
TGCGCCAGCAGCTTGGGGGCAATCGATGAAAAACTGTTTTTT
CASSLGAIDEKLFF
>TRBJ1-2|TRBV5-1|-|-
TGCGCCAGCAGCTTGGTGGGCGCGGGGGGCTACACCTTC
CASSLVGAGGYTF
>TRBJ1-4|TRBV5-6|-|-
TGTGCCAGCACCCTACAGGGTGGCGAAAAACTGTTTTTT
CASTLQGGEKLFF
>TRBJ1-2|TRBV5-4|-|once
TGTGCCAGCAGCCGAACCCTGGGGCAGGGGCATGGCTACACCTTC
CASSRTLGQGHGYTF
>TRBJ2-1|TRBV4-1|-|-
TGCGCCAGCAGCCAGGAAGGGGGACCCCTCGGGAATGAGCAGTTCTTC
CASSQEGGPLGNEQFF
>TRBJ2-7|TRBV11-1|TRBD2|-
TGTGCCAGCAGCTTAGCCGGACGGGGGGGCCTACCCTACGAGCAGTACTTC
CASSLAGRGGLPYEQYF
>TRBJ1-2|TRBV11-2|TRBD1|-
TGTGCCAGCACCGGGGGCAGGGGGCCCCTAGGCGGCTACACCTTC
CASTGGRGPLGGYTF
>TRBJ2-3|TRBV19|TRBD2|-
TGTGCCAGTAGTATGCGCCTAGCGGCAGATACGCAGTATTTT
CASSMRLAADTQYF
>TRBJ2-1|TRBV27|TRBD2|-
TGTGCCAGCAGTCCTCGGAGGCCTAGCGGCAATGAGCAGTTCTTC
CASSPRRPSGNEQFF
>TRBJ2-2|TRBV9|TRBD2|-
TGTGCCAGCAGCGTAGTCCCATTGACTAGCGGGAGGACCGGGGAGCTGTTTTTT
CASSVVPLTSGRTGELFF
>TRBJ1-2|TRBV19|TRBD1|-
TGTGCCAGTAGTCCCTCTTCCGGGACAGGCGCGGGCTACACCTTC
CASSPSSGTGAGYTF
>TRBJ2-2|TRBV15|-|-
TGTGCCACCAGAGGGGGCGGGGCCGGGGAGCTGTTTTTT
CATRGGGAGELFF
>TRBJ1-1|TRBV6-6|-|-
TGTGCCATTAGCCCGGGAAAGGGGGACACTGAAGCTTTCTTT
CAISPGKGDTEAFF
>TRBJ1-5|TRBV2|-|-
TGTGCCAGCATCCCCGGAGGGAATCAGCCCCAGCATTTT
CASIPGGNQPQHF
>TRBJ1-5|TRBV5-5|-|-
TGTGCCAGCAGCTTGGCCCTAGGGGATCAGCCCCAGCATTTT
CASSLALGDQPQHF
>TRBJ1-1|TRBV4-1|-|-
TGCGCCAGCAGCCAGTGGACTCGAGGCACTGAAGCTTTCTTT
CASSQWTRGTEAFF
>TRBJ2-7|TRBV2|TRBD1|few
TGTGCCAGCAGGGCTGGACAGGGGGGCGAGCAGTACTTC
CASRAGQGGEQYF
>TRBJ1-4|TRBV7-2|TRBD1|-
TGTGCCAGCAGCGGGACAGGGAATGAAAAACTGTTTTTT
CASSGTGNEKLFF
>TRBJ1-1|TRBV7-9|TRBD1|-
TGTGCCAGCAGCCCCGGGACAGCGACTGAAGCTTTCTTT
CASSPGTATEAFF
>TRBJ1-1|TRBV18|TRBD1|-
TGTGCCAGCTCACCCCTCCAGGGACAGCCGAACACTGAAGCTTTCTTT
CASSPLQGQPNTEAFF
>TRBJ2-7|TRBV19|TRBD1|-
TGTGCCAGTAGCCGGACAGGGAAGTACGAGCAGTACTTC
CASSRTGKYEQYF
>TRBJ1-4|TRBV6-5|-|once
TGTGCCAGCAGTTGGGGGGGGGCAGACAATGAAAAACTGTTTTTT
CASSWGGADNEKLFF
>TRBJ1-2|TRBV18|-|-
TGTGCCAGCACCCCCCTGGGGGCCCCAGCACGCGGGTATGGCTACACCTTC
CASTPLGAPARGYGYTF
>TRBJ1-1|TRBV6-4|TRBD1|-
TGTGCCAGCAGACCAGAACAGGGGGTGATCACTGAAGCTTTCTTT
CASRPEQGVITEAFF
>TRBJ1-1|TRBV7-9|-|-
TGTGCCAGCAGCTTAGTTGGCTACCGAGGGGCTTTCTTT
CASSLVGYRGAFF
>TRBJ2-7|TRBV29-1|-|-
TGCAGCGTTGAAGATGTGCGGGGACCCTCCTACGAGCAGTACTTC
CSVEDVRGPSYEQYF
>TRBJ2-1|TRBV19|-|-
TGTGCCAGTAGTATAGGCCTCCGAGGGAGGCTCTACAATGAGCAGTTCTTC
CASSIGLRGRLYNEQFF
>TRBJ2-1|TRBV10-3|TRBD2|-
TGTGCCATCAGTGAGTCGGCTAGCGGGAGTAGGTTTGGGAACAATGAGCAGTTCTTC
CAISESASGSRFGNNEQFF
>TRBJ2-1|TRBV9|TRBD2|-
TGTGCCAGCAGCCCCAGCGGGAGCTCCTACAATGAGCAGTTCTTC
CASSPSGSSYNEQFF
>TRBJ2-7|TRBV7-8|TRBD1|-
TGTGCCAGCAGCATAGGGGTGTGGGGACAGGGGTGGGAGCAGTACTTC
CASSIGVWGQGWEQYF
>TRBJ2-7|TRBV19|TRBD1|-
TGTGCCAGTAGTAGGGACAGGGGGCCCACCTCCTACGAGCAGTACTTC
CASSRDRGPTSYEQYF
>TRBJ1-4|TRBV4-2|-|-
TGTGCCAGCAGCCAAGATCTGGAGACCCCAGAATTT
CASSQDLETPEF
>TRBJ2-7|TRBV5-1|-|-
TGCGCCAGCCGACTAGGGGGGGACTACGAGCAGTACTTC
CASRLGGDYEQYF
>TRBJ2-2|TRBV15|-|-
TGTGCCACCAGCAGCGGACAGAGAACCGGGGAGCTGTTTTTT
CATSSGQRTGELFF
>TRBJ1-3|TRBV5-1|-|-
TGCGCCAGCAGCTTGGGCCCTCAGGGTTCTGGAAACACCATATATTTT
CASSLGPQGSGNTIYF
>TRBJ2-7|TRBV5-1|TRBD2|-
TGCGCCAGCAGCGCCACCCTAGCGGGAGGGCCCTACGAGCAGTACTTC
CASSATLAGGPYEQYF
>TRBJ1-1|TRBV6-2/TRBV6-3|-|-
TGTGCCAGCAGCCTACGAGGGGGGGGTGGGAACACTGAAGCTTTCTTT
CASSLRGGGGNTEAFF
>TRBJ1-2|TRBV7-9|-|few
TGTGCCAGCAGCGGACGGGACTTTTACAACTATGGCTACACCTTC
CASSGRDFYNYGYTF
>TRBJ2-2|TRBV3-1/TRBV3-2|-|-
TGTGCCAGCAGCCAAGGGACTCAAACCGGGGAGCTGTTTTTT
CASSQGTQTGELFF
>TRBJ2-3|TRBV12-5|-|once
TGTGCTAGTGGTTTGGGTTGGGGAGCCAGTAGCACAGATACGCAGTATTTT
CASGLGWGASSTDTQYF